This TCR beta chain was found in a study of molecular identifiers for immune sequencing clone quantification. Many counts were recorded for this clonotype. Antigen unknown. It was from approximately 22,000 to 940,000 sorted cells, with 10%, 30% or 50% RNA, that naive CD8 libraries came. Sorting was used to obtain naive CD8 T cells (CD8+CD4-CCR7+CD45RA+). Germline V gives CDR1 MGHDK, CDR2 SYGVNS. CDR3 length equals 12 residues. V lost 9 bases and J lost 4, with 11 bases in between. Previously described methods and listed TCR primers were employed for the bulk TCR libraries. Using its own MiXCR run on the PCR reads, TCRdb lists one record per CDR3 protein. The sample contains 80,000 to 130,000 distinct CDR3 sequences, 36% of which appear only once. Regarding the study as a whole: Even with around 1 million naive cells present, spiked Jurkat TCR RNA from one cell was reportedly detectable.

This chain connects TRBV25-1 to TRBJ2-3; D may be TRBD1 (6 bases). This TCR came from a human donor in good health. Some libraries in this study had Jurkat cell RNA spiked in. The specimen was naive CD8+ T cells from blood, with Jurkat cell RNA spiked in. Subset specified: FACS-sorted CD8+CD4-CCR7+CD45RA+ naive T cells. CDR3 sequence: CASQQGSDTQYF. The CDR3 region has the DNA TGTGCCAGTCAACAGGGATCAGATACGCAGTATTTT.